A single sample gave rise to the 6 T cell receptor beta chains below, sequenced in a study of CD8+ T cells in alopecia areata. Following RNA extraction, reverse transcription yielded cDNA that acted as the sequencing template. Libraries were prepared by immunoSEQ multiplex PCR; TCRdb keeps only in-frame clonotypes and omits some of them. The sample has about 4,200 clones; 68% are singletons. The sequencing input was skin. The receptors were sampled from a human donor in good health.

CDR3 DNA sequence: TGCGCCAGCAGCGAGTTAGCAGGGGTCACTGAAGCTTTCTTT. Its translation is CASSELAGVTEAFF. V is TRBV5-1 and J is TRBJ1-1; D might be TRBD1 (6 bases). The V and J ends lost 4 bases and 4 bases respectively, with 14 bases between them. The length of the CDR3 is 14 residues. Per germline, CDR1 SGHRS and CDR2 YFSETQ. The entire variable domain, with the rest obtained from reference TRBV5-1 and TRBJ1-1, is as follows: KAGVTQTPRYLIKTRGQQVTLSCSPISGHRSVSWYQQTPGQGLQFLFEYFSETQRNKGNFPGRFSGRQFSNSRSEMNVSTLELGDSALYLCASSELAGVTEAFFGQGTRLTVV.

The chain couples TRBV5-1 to TRBJ2-5, with a possible D match to TRBD1 (5 bases). This CDR3 contains 14 residues. From germline, CDR1 is SGHRS and CDR2 YFSETQ. Between the trimmed V and J ends, which lost 1 base and 0 bases, there was a span of 7 bases. This chain's CDR3 is CASSLLGDQETQYF. CDR3 in DNA: TGCGCCAGCAGCTTGCTAGGGGACCAAGAGACCCAGTACTTC.

The rearrangement uses TRBV5-1 and TRBJ2-7, with D tentatively TRBD1 (5 bases). Germline V CDR1 and CDR2: SGHRS, YFSETQ. The CDR3 spans 12 residues. Between the trimmed V and J ends, which lost 2 bases and 6 bases, there was a span of 9 bases. In DNA, the CDR3 is TGCGCCAGCAGCTTTGGGGCAGGCGAGCAGTACTTC. The encoded protein is CASSFGAGEQYF.

This chain uses TRBV27 with TRBJ2-1, with 7 bases matching TRBD1. The CDR3 sequence is 16 residues long. The germline gives CDR1 MNHEY, CDR2 SMNVEV (reference sequence). The V and J ends lost 0 bases and 7 bases, in that order; junction bases with no gene match: 9. Written as DNA, the CDR3 is TGTGCCAGCAGTTTATCGAGGGGCCGACAGGGAAATGAGCAGTTCTTC. This encodes CASSLSRGRQGNEQFF.

This clone was detected only once. The chain recombines TRBV4-1 with TRBJ2-2; 14 nucleotides agree with TRBD2. Trimming removed 2 bases from V and 4 bases from J; junction bases left unmatched: 9. The CDR3 runs to 19 residues. Germline CDR1 reads MGHRA; CDR2 reads YSYEKL. CDR3 protein: CASSQNLFGLAGGTGELFF. CDR3 nucleotides: TGCGCCAGCAGCCAAAACCTCTTCGGACTAGCGGGGGGCACCGGGGAGCTGTTTTTT.

The chain combines TRBV28 with TRBJ2-1; D is uncertain. V lost 1 base, J lost 0 bases, and 4 bases lay in between. Germline CDR1 MDHEN, CDR2 SYDVKM. The CDR3 contains 14 residues. In nucleotides, the CDR3 is TGTGCCAGCAGTTTATCCGGCTCCTACAATGAGCAGTTCTTC. It is translated as CASSLSGSYNEQFF.